The clone carrying this TCR beta chain was seen more than once but under ten times. Antigen specificity is unknown. This sample is part of a study of naive and memory T cell subsets. Findings and caveats of the study: Diversity fell and Gini index rose from naive through CM, EM, EMRA. A few larger clonotypes appeared in naive repertoires, especially CD8, possibly memory cells re-expressing CD45RA.

Two oligonucleotides, mixed equimolar, formed the beta constant-region primer covering TRBC1 and TRBC2. Four rounds of PCR amplified the ligated cDNA using nested alpha and beta constant-region primers plus SP2. An oligonucleotide with the SP2 primer and a 12-nucleotide UMI was ligated to the cDNA 3' end. TCRdb ran MiXCR on the UMI-ligation and nested PCR reads and lists one entry per CDR3 protein. The data show over 130,000 distinct CDR3 sequences, around 21% seen once. Germline V gene lookup returns CDR1 SGHVS and CDR2 FQNEAQ. V shed 1 base, J shed 4 bases, and the junction held 7 bases outside the gene matches. The CDR3 runs to 16 residues. CMV status came from CD4+ IFNgamma after overnight CMV lysate stimulation.

The rearrangement links TRBV7-8 to TRBJ2-1; TRBD2 aligns across 7 bases. The origin of this receptor is a human donor in good health. Input material: naive CD8+ T cells from blood. In nucleotides, the CDR3 is TGTGCCAGCAGCTTAGTCCCGGGAGGATTATACAATGAGCAGTTCTTC. Its protein is CASSLVPGGLYNEQFF.